This TCR beta chain was sequenced in a study of cytomegalovirus exposure and HLA in healthy donors. Use of 60 Vbeta and 13 Jbeta primers characterized the PCR. Authors' methods: About 11 million of the 60 million to 90 million unique TCR beta chains counted in a later analysis were shared. Generated by immunoSEQ multiplex PCR, the TCRdb table keeps only in-frame clones and is missing some. V and J calls and clone size come straight from that table; D and trimming were deduced from the DNA. Among fewer than 250,000 clones listed, about four fifths were seen once. Study conclusions and caveats: Cytomegalovirus association was assigned to over 150 TCR beta chains. A later analysis reportedly identified an Asian-associated ancestry cluster as carrying fewer N-insertions than the approximately 670-donor mean.

The CDR3 has 17 residues. Germline V lookup: CDR1 MDHEN, CDR2 SYDVKM. J was trimmed by 4 bases and V by 4 bases; bases with no gene match: 8. To note about this clone: The antigen remains undetermined.

The sequenced material came from PBMCs. V gene TRBV28 combines with J gene TRBJ1-3; 12 bases map to TRBD1. The origin of this receptor is a man aged 40-55 years in good health and CMV-seropositive. The CDR3 DNA sequence: TGTGCCAGCAGTTCCTCACGGGACAGGGGGCCCGGAAACACCATATATTTT. It encodes CASSSSRDRGPGNTIYF.